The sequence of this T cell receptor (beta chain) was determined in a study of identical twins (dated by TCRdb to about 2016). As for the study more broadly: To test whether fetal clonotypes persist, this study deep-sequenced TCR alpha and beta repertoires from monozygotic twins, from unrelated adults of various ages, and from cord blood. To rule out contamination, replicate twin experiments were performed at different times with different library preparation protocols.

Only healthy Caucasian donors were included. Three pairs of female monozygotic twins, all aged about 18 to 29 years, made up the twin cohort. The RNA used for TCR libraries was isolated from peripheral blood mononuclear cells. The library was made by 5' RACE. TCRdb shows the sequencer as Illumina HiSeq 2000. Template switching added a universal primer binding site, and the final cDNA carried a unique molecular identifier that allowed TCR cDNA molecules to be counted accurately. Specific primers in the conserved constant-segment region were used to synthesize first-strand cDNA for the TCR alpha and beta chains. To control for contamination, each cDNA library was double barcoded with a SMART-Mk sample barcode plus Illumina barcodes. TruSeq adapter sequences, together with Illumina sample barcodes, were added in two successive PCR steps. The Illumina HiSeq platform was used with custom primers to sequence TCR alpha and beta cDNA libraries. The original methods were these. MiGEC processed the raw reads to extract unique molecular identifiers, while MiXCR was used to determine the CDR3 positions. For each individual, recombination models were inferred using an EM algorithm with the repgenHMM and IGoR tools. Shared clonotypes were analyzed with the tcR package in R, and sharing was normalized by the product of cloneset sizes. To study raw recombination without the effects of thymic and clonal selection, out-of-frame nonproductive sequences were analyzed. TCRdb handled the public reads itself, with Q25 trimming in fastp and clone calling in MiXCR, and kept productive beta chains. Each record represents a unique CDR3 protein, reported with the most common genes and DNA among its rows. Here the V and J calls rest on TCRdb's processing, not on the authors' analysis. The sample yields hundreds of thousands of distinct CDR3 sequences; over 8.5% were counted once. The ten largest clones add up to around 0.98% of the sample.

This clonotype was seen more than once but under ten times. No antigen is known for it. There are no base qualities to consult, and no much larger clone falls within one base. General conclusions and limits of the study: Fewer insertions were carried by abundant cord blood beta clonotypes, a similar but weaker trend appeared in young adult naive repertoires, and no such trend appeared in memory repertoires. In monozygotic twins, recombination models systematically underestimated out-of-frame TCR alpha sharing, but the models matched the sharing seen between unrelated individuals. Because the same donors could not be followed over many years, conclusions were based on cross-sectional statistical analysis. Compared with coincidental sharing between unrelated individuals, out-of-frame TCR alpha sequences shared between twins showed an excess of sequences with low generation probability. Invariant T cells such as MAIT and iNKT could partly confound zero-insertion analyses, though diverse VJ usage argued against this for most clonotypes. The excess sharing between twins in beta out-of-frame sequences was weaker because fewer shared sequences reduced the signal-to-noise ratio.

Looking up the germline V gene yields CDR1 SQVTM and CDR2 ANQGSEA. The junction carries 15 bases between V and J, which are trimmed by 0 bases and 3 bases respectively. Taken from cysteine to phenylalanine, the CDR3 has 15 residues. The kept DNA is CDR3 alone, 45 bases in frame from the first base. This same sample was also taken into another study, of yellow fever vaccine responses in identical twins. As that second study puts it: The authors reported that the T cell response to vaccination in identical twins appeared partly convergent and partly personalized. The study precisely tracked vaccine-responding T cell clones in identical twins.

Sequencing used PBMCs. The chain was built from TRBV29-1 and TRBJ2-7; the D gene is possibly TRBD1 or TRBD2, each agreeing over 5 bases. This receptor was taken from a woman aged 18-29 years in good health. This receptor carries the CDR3 CSVEDPGTEDYEQYF. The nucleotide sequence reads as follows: TGCAGCGTTGAAGACCCCGGGACGGAAGACTACGAGCAGTACTTC.